Each of the 10 T cell receptor beta chains below was sequenced from the same sample in a study of molecular identifiers for immune sequencing clone quantification. TCRdb analysed the PCR reads with MiXCR anew, one entry per CDR3 protein. Among about 640,000 distinct CDR3 sequences, 20% were seen once, and the ten largest hold around 0.9%. The sequenced sample was naive CD8+ T cells from blood, with Jurkat cell RNA spiked in. Subset denoted: FACS-sorted CD8+CD4-CCR7+CD45RA+ naive T cells. The receptors derive from a human donor in good health. Some libraries in this study had Jurkat cell RNA spiked in.

This clonotype was picked up many times. The gene calls are TRBV23-1 and TRBJ1-1; TRBD1 aligns across 9 bases. TRBV23-1 is designated an ORF whose function remains uncertain. The V segment lost 7 bases and the J segment 1 base; nucleotides outside the gene matches: 7. The CDR3 consists of 15 residues. The chain's CDR3 is CASTRIQGANTEAFF. As DNA, the CDR3 is TGCGCCAGCACTCGTATACAGGGGGCGAACACTGAAGCTTTCTTT.

This clonotype has a count of ten or more. The chain carries TRBV30 and TRBJ1-1, with unresolved D. Germline-derived CDR1 and CDR2 are GTSNPN and SVGIG (reference sequence). The length of the CDR3 is 12 residues. The V end lost 3 bases, the J end lost 4 bases, and 9 bases lay between the germline ends. The CDR3 nucleotides are TGTGCCTGGAGGGACTTGACCACTGAAGCTTTCTTT. It translates to CAWRDLTTEAFF. Full variable domain (missing parts from reference TRBV30 and TRBJ1-1): SQTIHQWPATLVQPVGSPLSLECTVEGTSNPNLYWYRQAAGRGLQLLFYSVGIGQISSEVPQNLSASRPQDRQFILSSKKLLLSDSGFYLCAWRDLTTEAFFGQGTRLTVV.

This clonotype was seen ten or more times. The genes are TRBV20-1 and TRBJ2-3; 7 nucleotides agree with TRBD1. The CDR3 loop spans 12 amino acids. V trimming: 2 bases; J trimming: 12 bases; junction bases outside the gene matches: 8. CDR1 is DFQATT and CDR2 is SNEGSKA in the germline V gene (reference sequence). The CDR3 DNA sequence: TGCAGTGCTAGAAATGGGGACAGCCCACAGTATTTT. Encoded protein: CSARNGDSPQYF.

The sample holds a few counts of this clonotype. The rearrangement joins TRBV3-2 to TRBJ2-3; the DNA was not compared with TRBD1, the D call given in the table. TRBV3-2 counts as a pseudogene. The CDR3 sequence is 18 residues long. CDR3 nucleotide sequence: TGTGCCAGCAGCCAGCCGGGACAGGGGGCTTCTAGCACAGATACGCAGTATTTT. The encoded protein is CASSQPGQGASSTDTQYF.

This clonotype came up a few times. This sequence joins TRBV5-5 and TRBJ2-1; TRBD1 might be the D (5 bases). Between the trimmed V and J ends, which lost 6 bases and 3 bases, there was a span of 16 bases. Germline CDR1 SGHKS, CDR2 YYEKEE (reference sequence). The CDR3 contains 15 residues. The CDR3 DNA reads TGTGCCAGCACCCGAATGTTAGGGGACTACAATGAGCAGTTCTTC. Amino acids: CASTRMLGDYNEQFF.

This clonotype was recorded many times. Here the CDR3 reads CSVEFTGSNEQFF. CDR3 coding DNA: TGCAGCGTTGAGTTCACAGGGAGCAATGAGCAGTTCTTC. The chain joins TRBV29-1 to TRBJ2-1, with a tentative D call TRBD1 (6 bases). V shed 3 bases and J shed 6 bases, with 12 bases lying between them. Germline V CDR1 and CDR2: SQVTM, ANQGSEA. The CDR3 sequence is 13 residues long.

V usage is TRBV25-1 and J usage is TRBJ1-2; weak D call: TRBD1 (6 bases). CDR3 size: 14 residues. V lost 5 bases and J 5 bases, leaving 15 bases between the germline ends. CDR1 and CDR2 from the germline V gene are MGHDK and SYGVNS. The CDR3 DNA follows: TGTGCCAGCAGTCAATGGACAGCCAATTATGGCTACACCTTC. It specifies CASSQWTANYGYTF.

Many counts were recorded for this clonotype. This CDR3 is CANALTPLRTEAFF. The CDR3 DNA reads TGTGCCAACGCATTGACACCGCTGAGAACTGAAGCTTTCTTT. The gene calls are TRBV6-4 and TRBJ1-1; no firm D call. Germline assignment: CDR1 MRHNA and CDR2 SNTAGT. This CDR3 is 14 amino acids long. The ends were cut back, 10 bases at V and 5 bases at J, with 20 bases in the middle.

This clonotype was detected once. The chain combines TRBV2 with TRBJ2-2; 16 bases are shared with TRBD2. Germline-derived CDR1 and CDR2 are SNHLY and FYNNEI. Trimming cost V 6 bases and J 9 bases; bases outside gene matches: 4. The CDR3 has 15 residues. Written as DNA, the CDR3 is TGTGCCAGCAGATCGGGACTAGCGGGAGGGAGGGAGCTGTTTTTT. Protein: CASRSGLAGGRELFF.

This clonotype was detected many times. The CDR3 protein is CASSGWGGTSGLNEQFF. CDR3 bases: TGTGCCAGCAGCGGGTGGGGCGGGACTAGCGGGCTGAATGAGCAGTTCTTC. This rearrangement joins TRBV5-4 to TRBJ2-1; 12 bases agree with TRBD2. J was trimmed by 7 bases and V by 4 bases; bases with no gene match: 12. The CDR3 length is 17 residues. CDR1 SGHNT and CDR2 YYREEE come from the germline V gene (reference sequence).